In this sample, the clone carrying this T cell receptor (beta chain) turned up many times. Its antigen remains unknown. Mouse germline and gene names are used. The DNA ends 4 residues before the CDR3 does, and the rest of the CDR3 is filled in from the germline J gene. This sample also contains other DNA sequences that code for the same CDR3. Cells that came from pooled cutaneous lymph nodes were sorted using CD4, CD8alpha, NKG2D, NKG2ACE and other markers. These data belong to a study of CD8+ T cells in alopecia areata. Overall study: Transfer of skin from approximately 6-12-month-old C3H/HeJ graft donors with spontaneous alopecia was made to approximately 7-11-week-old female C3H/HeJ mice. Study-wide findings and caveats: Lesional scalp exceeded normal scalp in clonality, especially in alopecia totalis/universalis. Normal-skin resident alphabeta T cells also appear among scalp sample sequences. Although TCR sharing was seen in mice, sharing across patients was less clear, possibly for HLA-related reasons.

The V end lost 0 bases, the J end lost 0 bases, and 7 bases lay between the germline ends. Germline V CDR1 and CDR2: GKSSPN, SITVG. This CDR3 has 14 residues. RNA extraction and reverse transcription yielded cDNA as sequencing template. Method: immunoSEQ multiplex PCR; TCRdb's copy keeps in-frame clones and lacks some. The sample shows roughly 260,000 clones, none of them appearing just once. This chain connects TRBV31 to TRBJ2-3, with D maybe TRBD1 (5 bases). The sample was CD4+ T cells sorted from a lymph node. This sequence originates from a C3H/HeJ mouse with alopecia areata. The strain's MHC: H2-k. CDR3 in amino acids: CAWSLGVSAETLYF. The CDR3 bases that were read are TGTGCCTGGAGTCTAGGGGTTAGTGCAGAA.